The source of this TCR beta chain is a study of ipilimumab plus nivolumab after autologous stem cell transplantation. Study-level information: Typical patient got four to six ipilimumab doses and 7 or 8 nivolumab doses (median). The DLBCL group included primary refractory and relapsed cases. Findings and caveats of the study: Authors suggest TCR repertoire, Treg phenotype and gut microbiota support further study.

Patients got ipilimumab 1 mg/kg beginning 14 to 28 days post-transplant. Details on this clone: The target antigen is unknown.

The assay was immunoSEQ multiplex PCR, and TCRdb's table has in-frame clones only and misses some. The sample carries approximately 80,000 clones, nearly 85% recorded once. This clonotype was sampled from a male donor with diffuse large B-cell lymphoma. Here the sequenced sample was PBMCs, taken in a trial of ipilimumab plus nivolumab as post-transplant consolidation.

CDR3 amino acids: CVRSLGGTSGRNTGELFF. The CDR3 nucleotides read TGTGTCAGAAGCTTAGGTGGGACTAGCGGGCGTAACACCGGGGAGCTGTTTTTT. The rearrangement joins TRBV7-5 to TRBJ2-2; TRBD2 was called by the table and not checked on the DNA. TRBV7-5 is given as a pseudogene. This CDR3 spans 18 amino acids.